This is a list of T cell receptor beta chains from one sample in a study of blood T cell repertoires in COVID-19. Some clones are missing from TCRdb's copy, which holds only in-frame ones; the method was immunoSEQ multiplex PCR. The sample lists 250,000 to 300,000 clones, 88% occurring once. The specimen was peripheral blood. The receptor source for this set is a woman aged 25-40 years with COVID-19, enrolled during active disease. Each CDR3 is given with its conserved first and last residue. A D gene is named only where the DNA matches it firmly. Rows may omit the clone size; those that give it use once, few, many or a size class.

V: TRBV18; J: TRBJ2-6; size: -; D: -; DNA: TGTGCCAGCTCGCCGACACGGGATCGGGCCAACGTCCTGACTTTC; CDR3: CASSPTRDRANVLTF
V: TRBV18; J: TRBJ1-6; size: -; D: TRBD1; DNA: TGTGCCAGCTCGCCCCTTGGACAGGGTGTAAATAATTCACCCCTCCACTTT; CDR3: CASSPLGQGVNNSPLHF
V: TRBV7-2; J: TRBJ2-7; size: -; D: -; DNA: TGTGCCAGCAGCTTAGTAACTAGCAGTTACGAGCAGTACTTC; CDR3: CASSLVTSSYEQYF
V: TRBV30; J: TRBJ2-3; size: -; D: -; DNA: TGTGCCTGGAGGGCGGGCCTGGAGCAGTATTTT; CDR3: CAWRAGLEQYF
V: TRBV29-1; J: TRBJ2-7; size: -; D: TRBD2; DNA: TGCAGCGTCTTGGGGGTAATAGCGGGAGGCCCTTTTTCAGGCGAGCAGTACTTC; CDR3: CSVLGVIAGGPFSGEQYF
V: TRBV19; J: TRBJ2-3; size: -; D: TRBD2; DNA: TGTGCCAGTAGTGTGGGACTAGCAACGAGCACAGATACGCAGTATTTT; CDR3: CASSVGLATSTDTQYF
V: TRBV9; J: TRBJ1-5; size: -; D: -; DNA: TGTGCCAGCAGCCCGCGGGGGGTAGATCAGCCCCAGCATTTT; CDR3: CASSPRGVDQPQHF
V: TRBV9; J: TRBJ2-5; size: -; D: TRBD2; DNA: TGTGCCAGCAGCTATAGCGGGACCTCCCAAGAGACCCAGTACTTC; CDR3: CASSYSGTSQETQYF
V: TRBV12-3/TRBV12-4; J: TRBJ2-7; size: once; D: -; DNA: TGTGCCAGCAGTTTGCTGGGGCCCTACGAGCAGTACTTC; CDR3: CASSLLGPYEQYF
V: TRBV5-1; J: TRBJ1-6; size: -; D: -; DNA: TGCGCCAGCGCCGCACAGGGCGGATTGGGTTCACCCCTCCACTTT; CDR3: CASAAQGGLGSPLHF
V: TRBV7-9; J: TRBJ2-1; size: -; D: TRBD2; DNA: TGTGCCAGCAGCAACACCCCCGGTCGGCTAGCGGGAGCCAATGAGCAGTTCTTC; CDR3: CASSNTPGRLAGANEQFF
V: TRBV30; J: TRBJ1-6; size: -; D: -; DNA: TGTGCCTGGAGGAGGGGGACGAAAAATTCACCCCTCCACTTT; CDR3: CAWRRGTKNSPLHF
V: TRBV6-5; J: TRBJ1-2; size: -; D: -; DNA: TGTGCCAGCAGTTCGGGGACTATTGGCTACACCTTC; CDR3: CASSSGTIGYTF
V: TRBV19; J: TRBJ1-5; size: -; D: -; DNA: TGTGCCAGTAGTATTGACAGTCAGATGCCCCAGCATTTT; CDR3: CASSIDSQMPQHF
V: TRBV21-1; J: TRBJ2-2; size: -; D: -; DNA: TGTGCCAGCAGCAAAGAAGTGGGCGGGAAACCGGCCACCGGGGAGCTGTTTTTT; CDR3: CASSKEVGGKPATGELFF
V: TRBV7-8; J: TRBJ2-1; size: -; D: TRBD2; DNA: TGTGCCAGCAGCTTCGGCGGGAGGGCCGGGGAGCAGTTCTTC; CDR3: CASSFGGRAGEQFF